Presented here are 20 T cell receptor beta chains from one specimen sequenced in a study of OX40 agonist ivuxolimab in advanced cancers. Profiling relied on immunoSEQ multiplex PCR, and the TCRdb table lists in-frame clones only, not all of them. This repertoire shows roughly 100,000 clones, about 92% found once; its top ten account for about 0.27%. The starting material was CD4+ or CD8+ T cells sorted from blood, obtained in a trial of the OX40 agonist ivuxolimab. These receptor sequences come from an adult with an advanced solid tumor such as melanoma, head and neck, liver or kidney cancer.

The V and J genes are TRBV7-9 and TRBJ2-2; tentatively, D is TRBD1 (6 bases). Trimming took off 9 bases at V and 0 bases at J, with 14 bases between the two ends. The CDR3 totals 15 residues. From germline, CDR1 is SEHNR and CDR2 FQNEAQ (reference sequence). The CDR3 here is CASTGNTANTGELFF. DNA for the CDR3: TGTGCCAGTACAGGGAATACGGCGAACACCGGGGAGCTGTTTTTT.

V is TRBV6-5 and J is TRBJ2-7; 8 nucleotides line up with TRBD1. Per germline, CDR1 MNHEY and CDR2 SVGAGI. The CDR3 runs 13 residues. V lost 4 bases, J lost 6 bases, and 5 bases stayed unmatched. CDR3 region: CASSSGTGGEQYF. CDR3 nucleotide sequence: TGTGCCAGCAGTTCCGGGACAGGCGGCGAGCAGTACTTC.

J is TRBJ2-1 and V is TRBV15, with TRBD1 matching over 7 bases. With V trimmed by 8 bases and J by 3 bases, 10 bases remained unmatched. The CDR3 spans 15 residues. Germline CDR1 reads LNHNV; CDR2 reads YYDKDF (reference sequence). This CDR3 reads CATSSTGLRYNEQFF. CDR3 bases: TGTGCCACCTCCTCGACAGGGCTACGCTACAATGAGCAGTTCTTC.

The chain carries TRBV5-1 and TRBJ2-2, with D hard to call. Germline assignment: CDR1 SGHRS and CDR2 YFSETQ. CDR3 length: 17 residues. The V and J ends lost 4 bases and 2 bases respectively, with 18 bases between them. This CDR3 is CASSPQPENTNTGELFF. Written as DNA, the CDR3 is TGCGCCAGCAGCCCCCAGCCGGAGAACACAAACACCGGGGAGCTGTTTTTT.

This rearrangement joins TRBV6-5 to TRBJ1-2; D remains ambiguous. In germline, CDR1 is MNHEY, CDR2 SVGAGI. This CDR3 has 14 residues. V was pared by 6 bases and J by 5 bases, with 16 bases between. The DNA of the CDR3 is TGTGCCAGCAGAGTTCCCGGGTCTTATTATGGCTACACCTTC. Protein: CASRVPGSYYGYTF.

The rearrangement joins TRBV6-6 to TRBJ2-3, with a weak D call TRBD2 (6 bases). The V and J ends lost 6 bases and 6 bases respectively, with 19 bases between them. There are 15 residues in the CDR3. The V gene's germline CDR1 is MNHNY and CDR2 SVGAGI (reference sequence). The CDR3 is CASRTRREGMDTQYF. The DNA of the CDR3 is TGTGCCAGCAGAACACGGCGGGAAGGCATGGATACGCAGTATTTT.

The chain couples TRBV7-9 to TRBJ1-5; no firm D call. The CDR3 consists of 13 residues. Germline CDR1 is SEHNR and CDR2 is FQNEAQ (reference sequence). V was shortened by 2 bases and J by 4 bases, with 6 bases between the two germline ends. CDR3 in amino acids: CASSLSRNQPQHF. CDR3 in DNA: TGTGCCAGCAGCTTAAGCAGAAATCAGCCCCAGCATTTT.

The gene calls are TRBV6-5 and TRBJ1-3; TRBD1 is a possible D gene (6 bases). The germline gives CDR1 MNHEY, CDR2 SVGAGI. The ends were cut back, 5 bases at V and 1 base at J, with 12 bases in the middle. The CDR3 extends over 15 amino acids. The DNA of the CDR3 is TGTGCCAGCAGTCTTGGGGGCCGTTCTGGAAACACCATATATTTT. Translating gives CASSLGGRSGNTIYF.

The J gene is TRBJ2-4, the V gene TRBV25-1; 7 bases are a match to TRBD2. The germline V gene encodes CDR1 MGHDK and CDR2 SYGVNS. The CDR3 has 15 residues. Trimming removed 5 bases from V and 0 bases from J; junction bases left unmatched: 4. CDR3 in amino acids: CASSSRGRAKNIQYF. The CDR3 nucleotides are TGTGCCAGCAGTTCCCGCGGGAGAGCCAAAAACATTCAGTACTTC.

The V and J genes are TRBV18 and TRBJ2-6; D gene uncertain. The CDR3 covers 14 residues. V dropped 5 bases and J dropped 0 bases, with 5 bases sitting between them. Germline V CDR1 and CDR2: KGHSH, LQKENI. CDR3 sequence reads: CASSSSSGANVLTF. In DNA, the CDR3 is TGTGCCAGCTCATCTAGCTCTGGGGCCAACGTCCTGACTTTC.

Concerning this clone: Other DNA variants within this sample encode the same CDR3. This chain joins TRBV7-8 and TRBJ1-2; D possibly corresponds to TRBD1 (5 bases). This CDR3 is built from 13 residues. The V and J ends lost 3 bases and 2 bases respectively, with 7 bases between them. The germline CDR1 and CDR2 sequences are SGHVS and FQNEAQ. As DNA, the CDR3 is TGTGCCAGCAGCTTGGCAGGGAACTATGGCTACACCTTC. Protein product: CASSLAGNYGYTF.

V and J are TRBV28 and TRBJ1-3, with D perhaps TRBD1 (6 bases). The CDR3 consists of 17 residues. V lost 5 bases, J lost 0 bases, and 17 bases lay in between. CDR1 and CDR2 from the germline V gene are MDHEN and SYDVKM. The CDR3 region is CASSRLDRLSSGNTIYF. As DNA, the CDR3 is TGTGCCAGCAGTCGACTAGACAGGTTAAGCTCTGGAAACACCATATATTTT.

This chain connects TRBV2 to TRBJ1-2; D is possibly TRBD1 (6 bases). Per germline, CDR1 SNHLY and CDR2 FYNNEI. V lost 8 bases, J lost 5 bases, and 12 bases lay in between. The CDR3 loop spans 12 amino acids. CDR3 bases: TGTGCCAGCCACACAGGGAGTTATGGCTACACCTTC. It encodes CASHTGSYGYTF.

V is TRBV29-1 and J is TRBJ1-2; 7 bases fit TRBD1. V shed 7 bases and J 8 bases; nucleotides not matched to a gene: 16. This CDR3 contains 14 residues. Germline lookup yields CDR1 SQVTM and CDR2 ANQGSEA. The CDR3 is CSGTGAPGYRGYTF. The CDR3 bases are TGCAGCGGTACAGGGGCGCCGGGTTATCGGGGCTACACCTTC.

This CDR3 reads CASQPGRGGWDEQFF. CDR3 coding DNA: TGCGCCAGCCAACCGGGACGGGGGGGCTGGGATGAGCAGTTCTTC. V usage is TRBV4-3 and J usage is TRBJ2-1; 8 bases align to TRBD2. The trim removed 8 bases at V and 8 bases at J, leaving 14 bases unmatched. Germline V gives CDR1 LGHNA, CDR2 YSLEER. There are 15 residues in the CDR3.

The J gene is TRBJ1-2, the V gene TRBV6-5; D is unresolved. V lost 8 bases, J lost 8 bases, and 18 bases lay in between. Germline-derived CDR1 and CDR2 are MNHEY and SVGAGI. The CDR3 length is 13 residues. As DNA, the CDR3 is TGTGCCAGCTACGACGTCGTGCCCAGGGGCTACACCTTC. It translates to CASYDVVPRGYTF.

This chain joins TRBV6-5 and TRBJ2-7, with a possible D match to TRBD1 (6 bases). This CDR3 is 14 amino acids long. Looked up from germline, CDR1 is MNHEY and CDR2 is SVGAGI. Between the trimmed V and J ends, which lost 7 bases and 5 bases, there was a span of 18 bases. The CDR3, as DNA: TGTGCCAGCAAGCAGGGGCTAGCCACCGACGAGCAGTACTTC. Amino acids: CASKQGLATDEQYF.

The chain uses TRBV7-2 and TRBJ2-3; no reliable D call. The CDR3 spans 14 residues. Germline V gives CDR1 SGHTA, CDR2 FQGNSA. V lost 5 bases to trimming and J lost 5 bases, with 14 bases between them. CDR3 region: CASSPVVGVDTQYF. The CDR3 bases are TGTGCCAGCAGCCCCGTAGTAGGCGTAGATACGCAGTATTTT.

The CDR3, as DNA: TGTGCCAGCAGCTTAATGCCGGCCGCTAACTATGGCTACACCTTC. Translation: CASSLMPAANYGYTF. The chain is built from TRBV7-3 and TRBJ1-2; D unclear. CDR1 and CDR2 from the germline V gene are SGHTA and FQGTGA. The CDR3 runs 15 residues. V lost 1 base and J lost 0, with 9 bases in between.

The chain combines TRBV5-6 with TRBJ2-7; D unclear. This CDR3 has 11 residues. Trimming removed 4 bases from V and 3 bases from J, with 5 bases in between. The germline CDR1 and CDR2 sequences are SGHDT and YYEEEE. CDR3 loop: CASSRNYEQYF. CDR3 nucleotides: TGTGCCAGCAGCCGAAACTACGAGCAGTACTTC. The variable domain in full, completed from reference TRBV5-6 and TRBJ2-7, reads DAGVTQSPTHLIKTRGQQVTLRCSPKSGHDTVSWYQQALGQGPQFIFQYYEEEERQRGNFPDRFSGHQFPNYSSELNVNALLLGDSALYLCASSRNYEQYFGPGTRLTVT.